The sequence of this T cell receptor beta chain was determined in a study of blood T cell repertoires in COVID-19. Study-level background: Acute and convalescent COVID-19 samples came from the United States, Italy and Spain. Nucleic acid was either cDNA or gDNA, and it came from T cells, B-cell-depleted T cells, or PBMCs.

In the authors' methods: Estimation of nucleated cell counts was performed using reference gene primer amplification. Sequencing used immunoSEQ multiplex PCR; TCRdb keeps in-frame clones, though not all of them. The DNA gave D and trimming, while V, J and clone size come from that table. The data contain about 280,000 clones, around 85% of them seen just once; the ten biggest clones take up about 6%. This CDR3 comprises 11 residues. V was shortened by 4 bases and J by 5 bases, with 6 bases between the two germline ends. Germline V CDR1 and CDR2: ENHRY, SYGVKD. Across 20 to 25 US areas, participants ranged in age from roughly 18 to 95 years.

The sequence was obtained from a woman aged 40 to 50 who had recovered from COVID-19. What was sequenced was PBMCs or T cells enriched from blood (not recorded which). The chain has TRBV10-3 and TRBJ2-7, with D possibly TRBD2 on 6 matching bases. CDR3 coding DNA: TGTGCCATCAGTGGCGGGGACGAGCAGTACTTC. It codes for CAISGGDEQYF.